The TCR beta chain under discussion was sequenced for a study of CXCR3-negative and CXCR3-positive naive CD8 T cells. Study information: Every library held about 1.5 +/- 0.3 million TRB reads, and the total came to around 150 million.

With regard to this clonotype: Its antigen remains unknown.

Preparation of TRB cDNA libraries relied on 5' RACE carrying UMI labels. No DNA is given; TCRdb re-called the 5' RACE reads and lists each CDR3 protein once. Here the sample table reports 46,000 or so distinct CDR3 sequences. Study results and limitations: Both of the naive subsets showed about the same high diversity, but memory CD8+ cells had much less. TRB CDR3 hydrophobicity was greater in CXCR3-positive naive cells than in CXCR3-negative naive cells.

The CDR3 runs 18 residues. The chain combines TRBV21-1 with TRBJ1-2; TCRdb gives TRBD1 as the D gene, but with no DNA this cannot be confirmed. TRBV21-1 is a documented pseudogene. Sequencing was performed on naive CXCR3- CD8+ T cells from blood. Subset reported: CD45RO-CCR7+CD27+CD95- naive CD8+ T cells lacking CXCR3 (TNR3-). The TCR sequence derives from a human donor in good health. Some clones in this sample may be carry-over from other donors' samples. The CDR3: CASSKEHPQGVTNYGYTF.